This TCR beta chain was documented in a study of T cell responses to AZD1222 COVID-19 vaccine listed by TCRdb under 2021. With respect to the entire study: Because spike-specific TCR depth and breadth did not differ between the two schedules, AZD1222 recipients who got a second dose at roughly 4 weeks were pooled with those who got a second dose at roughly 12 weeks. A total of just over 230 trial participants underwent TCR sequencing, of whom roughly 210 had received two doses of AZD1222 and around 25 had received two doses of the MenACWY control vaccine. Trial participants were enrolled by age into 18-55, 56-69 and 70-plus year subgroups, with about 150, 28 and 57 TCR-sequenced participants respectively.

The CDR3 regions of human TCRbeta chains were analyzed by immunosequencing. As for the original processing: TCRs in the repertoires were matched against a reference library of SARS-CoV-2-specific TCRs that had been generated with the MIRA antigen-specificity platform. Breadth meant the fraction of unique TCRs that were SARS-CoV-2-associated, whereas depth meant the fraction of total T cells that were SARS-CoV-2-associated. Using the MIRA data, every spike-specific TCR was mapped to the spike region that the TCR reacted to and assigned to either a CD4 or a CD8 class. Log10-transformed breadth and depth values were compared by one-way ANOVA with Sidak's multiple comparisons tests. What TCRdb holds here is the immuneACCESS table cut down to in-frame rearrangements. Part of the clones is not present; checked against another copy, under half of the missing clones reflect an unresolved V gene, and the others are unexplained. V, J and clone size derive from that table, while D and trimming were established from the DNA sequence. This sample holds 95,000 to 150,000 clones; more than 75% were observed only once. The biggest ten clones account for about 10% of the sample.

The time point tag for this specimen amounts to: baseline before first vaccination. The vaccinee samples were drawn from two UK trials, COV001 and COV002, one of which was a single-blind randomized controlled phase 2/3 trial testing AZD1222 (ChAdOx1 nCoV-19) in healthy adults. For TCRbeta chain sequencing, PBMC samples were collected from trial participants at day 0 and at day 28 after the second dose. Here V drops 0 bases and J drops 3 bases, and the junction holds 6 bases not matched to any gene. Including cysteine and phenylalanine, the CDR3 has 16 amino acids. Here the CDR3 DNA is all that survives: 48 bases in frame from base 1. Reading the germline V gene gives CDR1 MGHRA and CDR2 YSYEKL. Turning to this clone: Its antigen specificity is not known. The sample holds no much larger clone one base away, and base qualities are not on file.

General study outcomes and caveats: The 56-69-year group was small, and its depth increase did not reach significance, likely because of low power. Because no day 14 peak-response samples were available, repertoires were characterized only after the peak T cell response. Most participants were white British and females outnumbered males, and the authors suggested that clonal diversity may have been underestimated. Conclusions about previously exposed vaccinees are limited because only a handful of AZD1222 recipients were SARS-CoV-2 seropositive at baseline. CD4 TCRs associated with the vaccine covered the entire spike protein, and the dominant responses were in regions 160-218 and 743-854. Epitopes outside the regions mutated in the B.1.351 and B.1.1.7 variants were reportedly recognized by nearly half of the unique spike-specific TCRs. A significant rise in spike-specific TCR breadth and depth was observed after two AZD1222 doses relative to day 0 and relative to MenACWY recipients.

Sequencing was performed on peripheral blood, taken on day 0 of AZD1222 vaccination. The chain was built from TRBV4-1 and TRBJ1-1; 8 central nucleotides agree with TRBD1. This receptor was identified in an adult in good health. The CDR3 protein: CASSQEPGGVYTEAFF. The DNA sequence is TGCGCCAGCAGCCAAGAACCAGGGGGCGTTTACACTGAAGCTTTCTTT.